The 18 T cell receptor beta chains given below trace back to one sample, sequenced in a study of CD8+ T cells in alopecia areata. After isolation, RNA underwent reverse transcription to generate cDNA as the sequencing template. Profiling relied on immunoSEQ multiplex PCR, and the TCRdb table lists in-frame clones only, not all of them. This sample carries roughly 150,000 clones, about three fifths of them seen once, and the ten largest clones take approximately 4.8%. Sequenced material: CD4+ T cells sorted from blood. Every receptor here comes from a human donor in good health.

The chain employs TRBV7-9 and TRBJ2-2; 8 bases map to TRBD1. The CDR3 extends over 15 amino acids. Germline lookup yields CDR1 SEHNR and CDR2 FQNEAQ (reference sequence). After removal of 5 bases from V and 5 bases from J, the junction contained 7 bases not matched to a gene. DNA for the CDR3: TGTGCCAGCAGCCCCCAGGGGGCTCGGACCGGGGAGCTGTTTTTT. As protein: CASSPQGARTGELFF.

The chain combines TRBV29-1 with TRBJ2-7, with a possible D match to TRBD1 (5 bases). V was cut by 2 bases and J by 8 bases, with 10 bases left in between. Germline CDR1 SQVTM, CDR2 ANQGSEA. CDR3 length: 11 residues. The CDR3 sequence is CSVERGYKQYF. In nucleotides, the CDR3 is TGCAGCGTTGAAAGGGGTTACAAGCAGTACTTC.

The J gene is TRBJ2-2, the V gene TRBV9, with D perhaps matching TRBD1 (6 bases). The length of the CDR3 is 16 residues. V shed 0 bases and J shed 6 bases, with 15 bases lying between them. Per germline, CDR1 SGDLS and CDR2 YYNGEE. In nucleotides, the CDR3 is TGTGCCAGCAGCGTAGCGCAGGGGATTTTCGCCGGGGAGCTGTTTTTT. Its translation: CASSVAQGIFAGELFF. Supplemented by reference TRBV9 and TRBJ2-2, the full variable domain reads DSGVTQTPKHLITATGQRVTLRCSPRSGDLSVYWYQQSLDQGLQFLIQYYNGEERAKGNILERFSAQQFPDLHSELNLSSLELGDSALYFCASSVAQGIFAGELFFGEGSRLTVL.

This clone has only one observation. Here the CDR3 DNA reads TGTGCCAGCAGCTCCCCTCGCAGACCCTATGGCTACACCTTC. It translates to CASSSPRRPYGYTF. This sequence joins TRBV11-2 and TRBJ1-2, with D hard to call. Trimming stripped 4 bases from V and 4 bases from J, with 13 bases between. The germline gives CDR1 SGHAT, CDR2 FQNNGV. CDR3 length: 14 residues.

This chain uses TRBV29-1 with TRBJ2-7; 7 nucleotides agree with TRBD1. After removal of 6 bases from V and 1 base from J, the junction contained 9 bases not matched to a gene. This CDR3 is built from 14 residues. Germline V gives CDR1 SQVTM, CDR2 ANQGSEA. This CDR3 is CSVDSGTASYEQYF. CDR3 DNA sequence: TGCAGCGTGGACTCCGGGACAGCTTCCTACGAGCAGTACTTC.

Remarks on this clone: The sample carries other DNA sequences with the same CDR3. This rearrangement joins TRBV5-1 to TRBJ2-6, with D possibly matching TRBD1 (5 bases). Germline V gene sequence: CDR1 SGHRS, CDR2 YFSETQ. V was shortened by 3 bases and J by 0 bases, with 7 bases between the two germline ends. CDR3 size: 15 residues. The CDR3 sequence is CASSSTGSGANVLTF. The DNA for the CDR3 is TGCGCCAGCAGCTCTACAGGCTCTGGGGCCAACGTCCTGACTTTC.

This clone was seen just once. The rearrangement uses TRBV6-1 and TRBJ2-1; the D gene could be TRBD1 or TRBD2 (5 bases each). Germline V CDR1 and CDR2: MNHNS, SASEGT. The V end was cut by 2 bases, the J end by 7 bases, with 21 bases between. CDR3 size: 17 residues. The CDR3 reads CASSESAWDRRGNEQFF. In DNA, the CDR3 is TGTGCCAGCAGTGAATCAGCTTGGGACCGAAGGGGAAATGAGCAGTTCTTC.

This chain links TRBV5-6 with TRBJ2-7; TRBD2 matches at 9 bases. This CDR3 is built from 15 residues. With 1 base clipped from V and 5 bases from J, the junction kept 7 bases outside the gene matches. Germline CDR1 reads SGHDT; CDR2 reads YYEEEE. This chain's CDR3 is CASSLSSGRRNEQYF. The CDR3 DNA follows: TGTGCCAGCAGCTTGTCCAGCGGGAGGAGGAACGAGCAGTACTTC. Full variable domain (rest looked up from reference TRBV5-6 and TRBJ2-7): DAGVTQSPTHLIKTRGQQVTLRCSPKSGHDTVSWYQQALGQGPQFIFQYYEEEERQRGNFPDRFSGHQFPNYSSELNVNALLLGDSALYLCASSLSSGRRNEQYFGPGTRLTVT.

The genes are TRBV6-1 and TRBJ2-1; D may be TRBD2 (5 bases). CDR1 and CDR2 from the germline V gene are MNHNS and SASEGT. The CDR3 is 13 amino acids. V dropped 4 bases and J dropped 7 bases, with 11 bases sitting between them. This CDR3 reads CASSAHGVNEQFF. CDR3 sequence (DNA): TGTGCCAGCAGTGCCCACGGGGTAAATGAGCAGTTCTTC.

The rearrangement joins TRBV29-1 to TRBJ2-5; tentative D call: TRBD1 (6 bases). Germline CDR1 and CDR2: SQVTM and ANQGSEA. The CDR3 loop spans 13 amino acids. V lost 7 bases, J lost 5 bases, and 17 bases lay in between. DNA for the CDR3: TGCAGCGGATACAGGGTCTCGGGGGAGACCCAGTACTTC. Its translation: CSGYRVSGETQYF.

This clone occurred a few times. The chain couples TRBV30 to TRBJ1-2; D gene unclear. CDR1 GTSNPN and CDR2 SVGIG come from the germline V gene (reference sequence). Trimming stripped 3 bases from V and 7 bases from J, with 12 bases between. The CDR3 has 12 amino acids. DNA of the CDR3: TGTGCCTGGAGAGGGTCAGGCTCTGGCTACACCTTC. It is translated as CAWRGSGSGYTF.

A few counts support this clone. The CDR3 protein is CASGGTLGESTEAFF. The CDR3 DNA follows: TGTGCCTCCGGTGGGACTTTGGGGGAAAGCACTGAAGCTTTCTTT. V gene TRBV10-3 combines with J gene TRBJ1-1; D is possibly TRBD1 (5 bases). V was shortened by 11 bases and J by 4 bases, with 23 bases between the two germline ends. The CDR3 loop spans 15 amino acids. CDR1 and CDR2 from the germline V gene are ENHRY and SYGVKD.

The V call is TRBV7-2, the J call TRBJ2-1; D not certain. The CDR3 runs to 12 residues. The germline V gene encodes CDR1 SGHTA and CDR2 FQGNSA. Trimming removed 4 bases from V and 8 bases from J, with 9 bases in between. In DNA, the CDR3 is TGTGCCAGCAGCTCAGGAGTCTATGAGCAGTTCTTC. It specifies CASSSGVYEQFF.

The J gene is TRBJ2-7, the V gene TRBV25-1, with D tentatively TRBD1 or TRBD2 (5 bases each). The CDR3 spans 14 residues. CDR1 is MGHDK and CDR2 is SYGVNS in the germline V gene. Trimming stripped 1 base from V and 7 bases from J, with 14 bases between. The CDR3 here is CASSEWGFSDEQYF. The CDR3 nucleotides are TGTGCCAGCAGTGAATGGGGGTTTAGCGATGAGCAGTACTTC.

This chain links TRBV7-8 with TRBJ1-5; no clear D. Per the germline V gene, CDR1 is SGHVS and CDR2 is FQNEAQ. Trimming pared 1 base from V and 7 bases from J, leaving 20 bases between. The CDR3 has 17 amino acids. The chain's CDR3 is CASSLEGPGTREQPQHF. The CDR3 DNA sequence: TGTGCCAGCAGCTTAGAAGGGCCGGGTACGCGAGAACAGCCCCAGCATTTT.

The chain couples TRBV5-4 to TRBJ2-2; D remains ambiguous. Looked up from germline, CDR1 is SGHNT and CDR2 is YYREEE (reference sequence). This CDR3 contains 13 residues. Trimming took off 0 bases at V and 2 bases at J, with 2 bases between the two ends. Here the CDR3 DNA reads TGTGCCAGCAGCTTGGGAAACACCGGGGAGCTGTTTTTT. It encodes CASSLGNTGELFF.

The chain is built from TRBV6-5 and TRBJ2-7; D remains ambiguous. The CDR3 length is 13 residues. Trimming stripped 7 bases from V and 3 bases from J, with 13 bases between. Germline V gene sequence: CDR1 MNHEY, CDR2 SVGAGI. CDR3 sequence: CASTPRMGYEQYF. DNA for the CDR3: TGTGCCAGCACTCCAAGGATGGGCTACGAGCAGTACTTC.

The chain recombines TRBV29-1 with TRBJ1-5; possible D gene TRBD1, 5 bases. Germline lookup yields CDR1 SQVTM and CDR2 ANQGSEA. V lost 7 bases and J 4 bases, leaving 14 bases between the germline ends. The CDR3 covers 13 residues. The CDR3 coding sequence is TGCAGCGCCCTGACTGGGGGGAATCAGCCCCAGCATTTT. Amino acid sequence: CSALTGGNQPQHF. Using reference TRBV29-1 and TRBJ1-5 for the parts outside the CDR3, the full variable domain is SAVISQKPSRDICQRGTSLTIQCQVDSQVTMMFWYRQQPGQSLTLIATANQGSEATYESGFVIDKFPISRPNLTFSTLTVSNMSPEDSSIYLCSALTGGNQPQHFGDGTRLSIL.